The text below deals with one T cell receptor (beta chain). Its specificity is unknown. This record comes from a study of T cell repertoires in cytomegalovirus infection. Unmatched junction bases numbered 8, after V lost 1 base and J lost 0 bases. CDR3 length: 17 amino acids. In germline, CDR1 is KGHSH, CDR2 LQKENI. One entry per CDR3 protein, called by TCRdb with MiXCR from the reads. In the table there are about 310,000 distinct CDR3 sequences, about 25% of which are singletons. Specimen: cultured PBMCs, collected from culture after CMV antigen stimulation. The sequence was collected from a human donor in good health (CMV status not recorded). Some clones in this sample may be carry-over from other donors' samples. This rearrangement joins TRBV18 to TRBJ1-2, with 7 bases aligning to TRBD1. The CDR3 DNA sequence: TGTGCCAGCTCACCACTCGGGAAGGGGGCGCCTAACTATGGCTACACCTTC. It encodes CASSPLGKGAPNYGYTF.